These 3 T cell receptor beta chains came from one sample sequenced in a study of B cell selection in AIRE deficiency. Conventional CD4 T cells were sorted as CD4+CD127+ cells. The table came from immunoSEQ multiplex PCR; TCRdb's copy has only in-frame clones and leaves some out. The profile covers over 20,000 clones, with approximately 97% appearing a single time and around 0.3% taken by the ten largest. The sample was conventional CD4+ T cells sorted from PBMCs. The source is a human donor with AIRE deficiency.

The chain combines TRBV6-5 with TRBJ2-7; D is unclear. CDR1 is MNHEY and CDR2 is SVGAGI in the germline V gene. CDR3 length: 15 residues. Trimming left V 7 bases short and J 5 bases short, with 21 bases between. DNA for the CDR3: TGTGCCAGCACCAGCCTCGAAAAGCTGTCCCACGAGCAGTACTTC. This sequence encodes CASTSLEKLSHEQYF.

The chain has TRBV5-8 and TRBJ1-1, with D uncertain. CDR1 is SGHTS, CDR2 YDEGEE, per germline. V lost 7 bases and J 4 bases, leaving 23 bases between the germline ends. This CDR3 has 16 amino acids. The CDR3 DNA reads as TGTGCCAGCCGCAACCCTGTGAACCTTCCTGGCACTGAAGCTTTCTTT. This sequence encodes CASRNPVNLPGTEAFF.

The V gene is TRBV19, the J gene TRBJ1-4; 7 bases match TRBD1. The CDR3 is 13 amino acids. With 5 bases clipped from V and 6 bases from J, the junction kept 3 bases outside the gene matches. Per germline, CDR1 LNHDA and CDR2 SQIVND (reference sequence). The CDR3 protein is CASSFRGHEKLFF. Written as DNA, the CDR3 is TGTGCCAGTAGTTTTAGGGGGCATGAAAAACTGTTTTTT.